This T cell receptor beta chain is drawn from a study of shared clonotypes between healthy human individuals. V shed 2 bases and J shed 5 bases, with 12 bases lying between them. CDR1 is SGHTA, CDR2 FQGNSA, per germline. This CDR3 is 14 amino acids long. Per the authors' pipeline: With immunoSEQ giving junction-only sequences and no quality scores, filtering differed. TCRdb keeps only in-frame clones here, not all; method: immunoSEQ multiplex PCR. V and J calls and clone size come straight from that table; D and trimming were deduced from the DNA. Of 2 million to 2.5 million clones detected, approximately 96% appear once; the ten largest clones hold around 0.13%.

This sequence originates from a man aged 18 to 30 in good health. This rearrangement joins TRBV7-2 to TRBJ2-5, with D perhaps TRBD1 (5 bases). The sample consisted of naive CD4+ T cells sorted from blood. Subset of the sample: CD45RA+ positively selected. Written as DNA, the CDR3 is TGTGCCAGCAGCTTACATGGGGCATCCGAGACCCAGTACTTC. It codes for CASSLHGASETQYF.